This T cell receptor beta chain was identified during a study of control samples from healthy donors and cancer patients. Some clones are missing from TCRdb's copy, which holds only in-frame ones; the method was immunoSEQ multiplex PCR. The data show some 150,000 clones, around 93% seen once. The CDR3 contains 16 residues. V was cut by 5 bases and J by 8 bases, with 24 bases left in between. Germline V gene sequence: CDR1 SGHTA, CDR2 FQGNSA. This chain uses TRBV7-2 with TRBJ1-2; possibly TRBD1 for D (5 bases). Sequencing used blood. The TCR originated in a woman in her sixties or seventies in good health. The CDR3 is CASSLGGTKPSWGYTF. The CDR3 nucleotides are TGTGCCAGCAGCCTAGGCGGGACGAAACCCTCTTGGGGCTACACCTTC.